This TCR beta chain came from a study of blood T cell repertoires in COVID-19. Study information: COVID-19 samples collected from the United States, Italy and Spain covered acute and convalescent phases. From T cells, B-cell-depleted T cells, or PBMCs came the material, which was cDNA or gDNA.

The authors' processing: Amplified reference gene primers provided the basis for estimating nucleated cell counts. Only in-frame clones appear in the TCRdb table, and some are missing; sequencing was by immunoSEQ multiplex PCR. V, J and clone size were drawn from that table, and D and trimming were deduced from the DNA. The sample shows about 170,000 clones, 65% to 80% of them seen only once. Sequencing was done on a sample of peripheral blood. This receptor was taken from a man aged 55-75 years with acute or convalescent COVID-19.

This CDR3 reads CSFRQGTTGELFF. CDR3 sequence (DNA): TGCAGCTTCCGACAGGGGACAACCGGGGAGCTGTTTTTT. The chain uses TRBV29-1 and TRBJ2-2; 8 bases fit TRBD1. Germline V CDR1 and CDR2: SQVTM, ANQGSEA. V gave up 8 bases and J gave up 5 bases; unmatched junction bases: 7. The CDR3 has 13 residues.